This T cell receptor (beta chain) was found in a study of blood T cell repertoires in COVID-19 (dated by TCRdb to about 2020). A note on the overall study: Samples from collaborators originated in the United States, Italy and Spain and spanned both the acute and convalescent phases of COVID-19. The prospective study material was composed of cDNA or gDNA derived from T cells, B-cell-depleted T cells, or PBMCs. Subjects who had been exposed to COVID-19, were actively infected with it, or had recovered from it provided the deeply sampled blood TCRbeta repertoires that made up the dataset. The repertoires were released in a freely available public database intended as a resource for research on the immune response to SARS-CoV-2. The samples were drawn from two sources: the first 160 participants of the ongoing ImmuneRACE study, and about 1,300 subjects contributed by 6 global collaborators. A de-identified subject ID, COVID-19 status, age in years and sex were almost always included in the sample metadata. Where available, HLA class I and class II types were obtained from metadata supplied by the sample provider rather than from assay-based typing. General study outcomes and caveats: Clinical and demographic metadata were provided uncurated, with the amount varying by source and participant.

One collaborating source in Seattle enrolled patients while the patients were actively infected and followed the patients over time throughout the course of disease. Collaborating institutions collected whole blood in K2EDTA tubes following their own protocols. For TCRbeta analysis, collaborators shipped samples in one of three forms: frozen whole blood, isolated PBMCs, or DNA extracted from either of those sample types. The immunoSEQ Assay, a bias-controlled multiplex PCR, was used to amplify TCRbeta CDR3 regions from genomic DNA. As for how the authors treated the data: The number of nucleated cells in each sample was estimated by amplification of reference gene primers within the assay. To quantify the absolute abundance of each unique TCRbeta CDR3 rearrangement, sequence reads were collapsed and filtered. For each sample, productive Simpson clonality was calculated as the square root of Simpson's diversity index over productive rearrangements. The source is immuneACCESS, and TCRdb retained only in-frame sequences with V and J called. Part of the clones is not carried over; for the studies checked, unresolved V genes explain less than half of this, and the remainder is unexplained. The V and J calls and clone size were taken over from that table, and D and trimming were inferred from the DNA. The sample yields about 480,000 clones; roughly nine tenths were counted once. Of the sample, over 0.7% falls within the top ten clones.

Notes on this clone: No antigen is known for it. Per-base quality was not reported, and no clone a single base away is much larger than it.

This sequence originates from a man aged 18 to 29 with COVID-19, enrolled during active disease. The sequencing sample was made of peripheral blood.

Here is the DNA: TGTGCCAGTGGGCCGACAGGCTTCAACGGGGAGCTGTTTTTT. It codes for CASGPTGFNGELFF. The sequence joins TRBV19 to TRBJ2-2; 6 matching bases give a weak D call of TRBD1. Looking up the germline V gene (reference sequence) yields CDR1 LNHDA and CDR2 SQIVND. Between the V and J ends, shortened by 8 bases and 7 bases respectively, the junction contains 17 bases. The CDR3 runs 14 residues from the cysteine to the phenylalanine. The sequence is cut down to CDR3 DNA, 42 bases in frame from base 1.